This TCR beta chain was captured by sequencing in a study of T cell responses to AZD1222 COVID-19 vaccine. The table came from immunoSEQ multiplex PCR; TCRdb's copy has only in-frame clones and leaves some out. This sample has about 190,000 clones, with approximately 92% found just once. Remarks on this clone: Its antigen is unidentified.

Whole-study results and caveats: Baseline seropositivity occurred in only a handful of AZD1222 recipients. White British ancestry dominated among donors, who included more females, and clonal diversity was possibly underestimated.

This CDR3 region has 17 residues. Germline values: CDR1 LNHDA, CDR2 SQIVND (reference sequence). J was trimmed by 12 bases and V by 1 base; bases with no gene match: 15. The J gene is TRBJ2-1, the V gene TRBV19; 10 positions agree with TRBD2. This receptor was identified in an adult in good health. The sequencing here drew on peripheral blood, taken on day 0 of AZD1222 vaccination. DNA for the CDR3: TGTGCCAGTAGTATAGCTCTTAGCGGGGGGCGATACTTAAGGCAGTTCTTC. Protein product: CASSIALSGGRYLRQFF.